These T cell receptor beta chains were read from a single sample in a study of metastatic and nonmetastatic thyroid tumors. TCRdb reanalyzed the PCR reads via MiXCR. The table lists about 70,000 clones, roughly 18% of them singletons. Material for sequencing was blood. Receptors originate from a female donor with papillary thyroid cancer or a benign thyroid nodule (not recorded which). Some clones in this sample may be carry-over from other donors' samples. Both conserved end residues are part of each CDR3. Fields, in order: CDR3 length, V gene, clone size, D gene, J gene, CDR3 DNA, CDR3 protein. D genes are given only for firm matches. Size values are once, few and many counts, or a class for expanded clones, and some rows have none.

length: 12; V: TRBV12-3/TRBV12-4; size: many; D: .; J: TRBJ2-1; DNA: TGTGCCAGCAGTCTTATATGGTATGAGCAGTTCTTC; CDR3: CASSLIWYEQFF
length: 14; V: TRBV5-5; size: many; D: .; J: TRBJ2-2; DNA: TGTGCCAGCAGCTGGTGGGAGAACACCGGGGAGCTGTTTTTT; CDR3: CASSWWENTGELFF
length: 13; V: TRBV20-1; size: many; D: TRBD2; J: TRBJ2-1; DNA: TGCAGTGCGGGACTAGCGGGATACAATGAGCAGTTCTTC; CDR3: CSAGLAGYNEQFF
length: 13; V: TRBV6-1; size: few; D: .; J: TRBJ2-2; DNA: TGTGCCAGCAGAGTGACAGACACCGGGGAGCTGTTTTTT; CDR3: CASRVTDTGELFF
length: 11; V: TRBV2; size: few; D: TRBD1; J: TRBJ2-7; DNA: TGTGCCACCGGACAGGGATACGAGCAGTACTTC; CDR3: CATGQGYEQYF
length: 14; V: TRBV27; size: many; D: .; J: TRBJ2-7; DNA: TGTGCCAGCAGCCCGGTGGGGAGCTCCTACGAGCAGTACTTC; CDR3: CASSPVGSSYEQYF
length: 14; V: TRBV19; size: many; D: TRBD1; J: TRBJ2-2; DNA: TGTGCCAGTGCCCCGGGACAGGGTGCCGGGGAGCTGTTTTTT; CDR3: CASAPGQGAGELFF
length: 15; V: TRBV4-1; size: many; D: .; J: TRBJ2-4; DNA: TGCGCCAGCAGCCAAGAAGGGGACCCCTGGGGCATTCAGTACTTC; CDR3: CASSQEGDPWGIQYF
length: 16; V: TRBV28; size: many; D: .; J: TRBJ1-2; DNA: TGTGCCAGCAGTTTATTTCCAGGGGTTGGAGACTATGGCTACACCTTC; CDR3: CASSLFPGVGDYGYTF
length: 15; V: TRBV9; size: .; D: TRBD1; J: TRBJ2-7; DNA: TGTGCCAGCAGCGAAGGGACAGGGCCTTACTACGAGCAGTACTTC; CDR3: CASSEGTGPYYEQYF
length: 15; V: TRBV7-6; size: many; D: .; J: TRBJ1-1; DNA: TGTGCCAGCAGCCTAACCCCTCCGGGACCCACTGAAGCTTTCTTT; CDR3: CASSLTPPGPTEAFF
length: 13; V: TRBV9; size: many; D: TRBD1; J: TRBJ1-5; DNA: TGTGCCAGCAGTGGGACAGACAATCAGCCCCAGCATTTT; CDR3: CASSGTDNQPQHF
length: 15; V: TRBV20-1; size: many; D: TRBD1; J: TRBJ1-5; DNA: TGCAGTGCTAGAGATATGACAGGGGGCAATCAGCCCCAGCATTTT; CDR3: CSARDMTGGNQPQHF
length: 16; V: TRBV27; size: .; D: TRBD1; J: TRBJ2-3; DNA: TGTGCCAGCAGCCCCCTGGGACAGGGTGTCACAGATACGCAGTATTTT; CDR3: CASSPLGQGVTDTQYF
length: 12; V: TRBV7-8; size: .; D: .; J: TRBJ2-7; DNA: TGTGCCAGCAGCACGGCAGGCTACGAGCAGTACTTC; CDR3: CASSTAGYEQYF
length: 14; V: TRBV29-1; size: many; D: TRBD1; J: TRBJ1-1; DNA: TGCAGCGCTAAAAGCTCAGGGGGGAACACTGAAGCTTTCTTT; CDR3: CSAKSSGGNTEAFF
length: 12; V: TRBV6-5; size: few; D: TRBD2; J: TRBJ2-5; DNA: TGTGCCAGCAGAGGGGAGGGCGGGACCCAGTACTTC; CDR3: CASRGEGGTQYF
length: 13; V: TRBV18; size: few; D: .; J: TRBJ2-1; DNA: TGTGCCAGCTCTCCCTACGTAAACAATGAGCAGTTCTTC; CDR3: CASSPYVNNEQFF
length: 15; V: TRBV5-5; size: many; D: .; J: TRBJ2-1; DNA: TGTGCCAGCAGCTTGGAGATAGCCGCCTACAATGAGCAGTTCTTC; CDR3: CASSLEIAAYNEQFF
length: 14; V: TRBV6-1; size: .; D: .; J: TRBJ1-2; DNA: TGTGCCAGCAGTACAGGGATATCGCTGAATGGCTACACCTTC; CDR3: CASSTGISLNGYTF
length: 14; V: TRBV3-1; size: many; D: .; J: TRBJ2-1; DNA: TGTGCCAGCAGCCATGAGGAAGGACCATCAGAGCAGTTCTTC; CDR3: CASSHEEGPSEQFF
length: 16; V: TRBV3-1; size: .; D: TRBD1; J: TRBJ1-2; DNA: TGTGCCAGCAGCCAAGAGGTGTGGACAGGGATCTATGGCTACACCTTC; CDR3: CASSQEVWTGIYGYTF
length: 15; V: TRBV28; size: .; D: .; J: TRBJ1-6; DNA: TGTGCCAGCAGTTTCATGGGGTTTTCGAATTCACCCCTCCACTTT; CDR3: CASSFMGFSNSPLHF
length: 15; V: TRBV28; size: few; D: TRBD1; J: TRBJ1-5; DNA: TGTGCCAGCAAATCAGGGGGCGTTAGCAATCAGCCCCAGCATTTT; CDR3: CASKSGGVSNQPQHF
length: 15; V: TRBV9; size: many; D: .; J: TRBJ1-6; DNA: TGTGCCAGCAGCCCGACACTCCCCGTGGGATCACCCCTCCACTTT; CDR3: CASSPTLPVGSPLHF
length: 12; V: TRBV20-1; size: .; D: .; J: TRBJ2-7; DNA: TGCAGTGCTACGGCCCAGTCCTACGAGCAGTACTTC; CDR3: CSATAQSYEQYF
length: 12; V: TRBV2; size: few; D: .; J: TRBJ2-7; DNA: TGTGCCAGCTTTTCCTACTCCTACGAGCAGTACTTC; CDR3: CASFSYSYEQYF
length: 13; V: TRBV18; size: .; D: .; J: TRBJ1-1; DNA: TGTGCCAGCTCCCTGACAAGCGGCACTGAAGCTTTCTTT; CDR3: CASSLTSGTEAFF
length: 14; V: TRBV7-2; size: .; D: .; J: TRBJ2-7; DNA: TGTGCCAGCAGCTTAACCAGGGACGACCACGAGCAGTACTTC; CDR3: CASSLTRDDHEQYF
length: 15; V: TRBV11-2; size: many; D: .; J: TRBJ2-3; DNA: TGTGCCAGCAGCCGGACGGAGTGGGGCACAGATACGCAGTATTTT; CDR3: CASSRTEWGTDTQYF
length: 17; V: TRBV28; size: .; D: TRBD1; J: TRBJ2-1; DNA: TGTGCCAGCAGTTTATACTCCTTCACGGACAGGGGATATGAGCAGTTCTTC; CDR3: CASSLYSFTDRGYEQFF
length: 17; V: TRBV6-1; size: .; D: TRBD2; J: TRBJ2-1; DNA: TGTGCCAGCAGCTCCTATGGACTAGCGGGAGGTTCGGATGAGCAGTTCTTC; CDR3: CASSSYGLAGGSDEQFF
length: 16; V: TRBV25-1; size: .; D: .; J: TRBJ2-2; DNA: TGTGCCAGCAGTGAATATACGGGTACTATCACCGGGGAGCTGTTTTTT; CDR3: CASSEYTGTITGELFF
length: 14; V: TRBV6-4; size: many; D: TRBD1; J: TRBJ2-2; DNA: TGTGCCAGCAGCCGACAGGGGTATACCGGGGAGCTGTTTTTT; CDR3: CASSRQGYTGELFF
length: 14; V: TRBV30; size: .; D: TRBD2; J: TRBJ2-1; DNA: TGTGCCTGGAGTGTACTAGCGGGATACAATGAGCAGTTCTTC; CDR3: CAWSVLAGYNEQFF
length: 12; V: TRBV19; size: few; D: .; J: TRBJ1-2; DNA: TGTGCCACCCGGGACATACGAGGAGGCTACACCTTC; CDR3: CATRDIRGGYTF
length: 15; V: TRBV7-9; size: many; D: .; J: TRBJ1-2; DNA: TGTGCCAGCAGCTCCACTCCGACAGTTACTTATGGCTACACCTTC; CDR3: CASSSTPTVTYGYTF
length: 15; V: TRBV28; size: many; D: TRBD2; J: TRBJ2-7; DNA: TGTGCCAGCAGTTCAGGACTAGCGGAACACTACGAGCAGTACTTC; CDR3: CASSSGLAEHYEQYF
length: 15; V: TRBV20-1; size: .; D: TRBD2; J: TRBJ2-1; DNA: TGCAGTGCTGAACCGACTAGCGGGAGTCGGATTGAGCAGTTCTTC; CDR3: CSAEPTSGSRIEQFF
length: 13; V: TRBV25-1; size: many; D: .; J: TRBJ1-4; DNA: TGTGCCAGCAGTGAATTCAATAATGAAAAACTGTTTTTT; CDR3: CASSEFNNEKLFF
length: 15; V: TRBV28; size: few; D: .; J: TRBJ2-2; DNA: TGTGCCAGCAGTAAAGGGGGGGAGTACACCGGGGAGCTGTTTTTT; CDR3: CASSKGGEYTGELFF
length: 14; V: TRBV7-2; size: .; D: .; J: TRBJ2-3; DNA: TGTGCCAGCAGCGTGACTACCTCCACAGATACGCAGTATTTT; CDR3: CASSVTTSTDTQYF
length: 15; V: TRBV5-1; size: many; D: TRBD2; J: TRBJ2-7; DNA: TGCGCCAGCAGCCAGCTCCCCGGGAGGGCCTACGAGCAGTACTTC; CDR3: CASSQLPGRAYEQYF
length: 15; V: TRBV4-2; size: many; D: TRBD2; J: TRBJ2-1; DNA: TGTGCCCGCCCACCTGCGGCGGGAGAGCGCGATGAGCAGTTCTTC; CDR3: CARPPAAGERDEQFF
length: 15; V: TRBV6-1; size: many; D: .; J: TRBJ1-2; DNA: TGTGCCAGCAGTGACCCGCTCCGGTACAACTATGGCTACACCTTC; CDR3: CASSDPLRYNYGYTF
length: 15; V: TRBV7-8; size: many; D: .; J: TRBJ1-2; DNA: TGTGCCAGCAGCCTCAGAAGGGACCCCCGGGACGGCTACACCTTC; CDR3: CASSLRRDPRDGYTF
length: 17; V: TRBV19; size: .; D: TRBD2; J: TRBJ2-1; DNA: TGTGCCAGTAGCCTGACTAGCGGGACGGCCCCCTACAATGAGCAGTTCTTC; CDR3: CASSLTSGTAPYNEQFF
length: 15; V: TRBV11-2; size: many; D: .; J: TRBJ2-1; DNA: TGTGCCAGCAGCCAAAGGGGGAGGGGGTACAATGAGCAGTTCTTC; CDR3: CASSQRGRGYNEQFF
length: 13; V: TRBV19; size: .; D: .; J: TRBJ1-2; DNA: TGTGCCAGTAGTGCCCGGGGGCTAGATGGCTACACCTTC; CDR3: CASSARGLDGYTF
length: 13; V: TRBV24-1; size: many; D: .; J: TRBJ1-5; DNA: TGTGCCACCGGACAGTTAAGCAATCAGCCCCAGCATTTT; CDR3: CATGQLSNQPQHF
length: 14; V: TRBV20-1; size: many; D: .; J: TRBJ2-7; DNA: TGCAGTGCTAGAGAGCGGGAAGATCGGTACGAGCAGTACTTC; CDR3: CSAREREDRYEQYF
length: 12; V: TRBV24-1; size: few; D: .; J: TRBJ2-7; DNA: TGTGCCACCAGCCCCCCCGGGGGCGAGCAGTACTTC; CDR3: CATSPPGGEQYF
length: 14; V: TRBV6-1; size: many; D: TRBD1; J: TRBJ2-7; DNA: TGTGCCAGCAGTAAACAGGGGGGTTTGGGCGAGCAGTACTTC; CDR3: CASSKQGGLGEQYF
length: 14; V: TRBV5-6; size: .; D: TRBD1; J: TRBJ1-5; DNA: TGTGCCAGCAGCCGAGGGACAGCTAATCAGCCCCAGCATTTT; CDR3: CASSRGTANQPQHF